Listed here are 24 T cell receptor beta chains from one sample, sequenced in a study of cytomegalovirus exposure and HLA in healthy donors. PCR primers comprised 60 Vbeta and 13 Jbeta primers. TCRdb keeps only in-frame clones here, not all; method: immunoSEQ multiplex PCR. The sample consists of 200,000 to 250,000 clones, 77% of them appearing once. The sample taken for sequencing was PBMCs. The source of these receptors is a woman aged 60 to 75 in good health and CMV-seropositive.

Regarding this clone: The junction differs from germline at one of its ends, possibly a read error. This chain connects TRBV7-9 to TRBJ1-6; TRBD1 matches 7 bases. The CDR3 is 15 amino acids. Germline CDR1 and CDR2: SEHNR and FQNEAQ (reference sequence). The CDR3 spells CSSSASGTANSPLHF. Written as DNA, the CDR3 is TGTTCCAGCAGCGCTTCCGGGACAGCAAATTCACCCCTCCACTTT.

The rearrangement joins TRBV7-8 to TRBJ2-7; TRBD1 aligns across 9 bases. This CDR3 has 14 amino acids. The germline V gene encodes CDR1 SGHVS and CDR2 FQNEAQ. The V segment lost 5 bases and the J segment 3 bases; nucleotides outside the gene matches: 5. Here the CDR3 reads CASSNPGQGYEQYF. CDR3 nucleotide sequence: TGTGCCAGCAGCAACCCGGGACAGGGCTACGAGCAGTACTTC.

The chain uses TRBV7-3 and TRBJ2-5, with a tentative D call TRBD1 (5 bases). The CDR3 is made up of 13 amino acids. Deletions cut 5 bases from V and 2 bases from J, with 9 bases between. Per germline, CDR1 SGHTA and CDR2 FQGTGA. CDR3 sequence reads: CASSRDRQETQYF. CDR3 sequence (DNA): TGTGCCAGCAGCCGAGACAGACAAGAGACCCAGTACTTC.

The genes are TRBV7-6 and TRBJ1-3; D unresolved. Per germline, CDR1 SGHVS and CDR2 FNYEAQ. The CDR3 has 18 amino acids. The V and J ends lost 5 bases and 0 bases respectively, with 20 bases between them. CDR3 sequence: CASSASGWNRYSGNTIYF. Written as DNA, the CDR3 is TGTGCCAGCAGCGCTAGTGGGTGGAATCGATACTCTGGAAACACCATATATTTT.

This rearrangement joins TRBV7-2 to TRBJ2-5; D remains ambiguous. The CDR3 runs 12 residues. V dropped 1 base and J dropped 12 bases, with 12 bases sitting between them. Germline assignment: CDR1 SGHTA and CDR2 FQGNSA. In nucleotides, the CDR3 is TGTGCCAGCAGCTTAGATTTTGGGCCTGAGTACTTC. The encoded protein is CASSLDFGPEYF.

This clone showed up just a few times. V usage is TRBV7-9 and J usage is TRBJ2-2; D perhaps matches TRBD1 (6 bases). The germline V gene has CDR1 SEHNR and CDR2 FQNEAQ (reference sequence). The CDR3 runs 17 residues. V was pared by 4 bases and J by 0 bases, with 15 bases between. CDR3 amino acids: CASSSSGTTANTGELFF. CDR3 DNA: TGTGCCAGCAGCTCATCCGGGACAACAGCGAACACCGGGGAGCTGTTTTTT.

This clone was seen a few times. The chain uses TRBV7-3 and TRBJ2-5; 8 bases match TRBD2. Per germline, CDR1 SGHTA and CDR2 FQGTGA. J was trimmed by 5 bases and V by 5 bases; bases with no gene match: 16. This CDR3 region has 17 residues. The CDR3 nucleotides read TGTGCCAGCAGCGTTGGTCCCGCCGGGACTAGTGGTGAGACCCAGTACTTC. Its protein is CASSVGPAGTSGETQYF.

DNA for the CDR3: TGCGCCAGCAGCCAAGGGGGGCTAAAAACCGGGGAGCTGTTTTTT. It translates to CASSQGGLKTGELFF. This chain uses TRBV4-1 with TRBJ2-2, with D perhaps TRBD1 (6 bases). Trimming pared 1 base from V and 5 bases from J, leaving 11 bases between. This CDR3 is built from 15 residues. Germline lookup yields CDR1 MGHRA and CDR2 YSYEKL.

The chain combines TRBV19 with TRBJ2-3, with TRBD2 matching 8 bases. Germline assignment: CDR1 LNHDA and CDR2 SQIVND (reference sequence). J was trimmed by 2 bases and V by 1 base; bases with no gene match: 8. This CDR3 has 17 amino acids. This CDR3 is CASSIGGAGGDTDTQYF. CDR3 DNA: TGTGCCAGTAGTATAGGGGGTGCGGGGGGCGACACAGATACGCAGTATTTT.

The rearrangement uses TRBV27 and TRBJ1-5; weak D call: TRBD1 (5 bases). V was clipped by 8 bases and J by 0 bases, with 8 bases between them. Germline values: CDR1 MNHEY, CDR2 SMNVEV (reference sequence). The CDR3 is 13 residues long. CDR3: CASGGGSNQPQHF. CDR3 DNA sequence: TGTGCCAGCGGGGGGGGTAGCAATCAGCCCCAGCATTTT.

This rearrangement joins TRBV7-2 to TRBJ1-5, with 8 positions matching TRBD1. CDR1 SGHTA and CDR2 FQGNSA come from the germline V gene. V dropped 1 base and J dropped 6; count of bases not matched to a gene: 5. This CDR3 region has 15 residues. CDR3 nucleotide sequence: TGTGCCAGCAGCTTAGGGCAGGGGGCGGGTCAGCCCCAGCATTTT. Its protein product is CASSLGQGAGQPQHF.

V and J are TRBV5-4 and TRBJ2-2; TRBD1 might be the D (5 bases). The ends were cut back, 5 bases at V and 5 bases at J, with 13 bases in the middle. Per germline, CDR1 SGHNT and CDR2 YYREEE (reference sequence). This CDR3 contains 14 residues. CDR3 amino acids: CASRSRAGTGELFF. CDR3 coding DNA: TGTGCCAGCAGATCCCGGGCAGGGACCGGGGAGCTGTTTTTT.

There are a few counts of this clone. V is TRBV19 and J is TRBJ1-1; 7 positions agree with TRBD1. CDR3 length equals 14 residues. Germline-derived CDR1 and CDR2 are LNHDA and SQIVND (reference sequence). Unmatched junction bases numbered 6, after V lost 3 bases and J lost 5 bases. CDR3 sequence (DNA): TGTGCCAGTAGTATTAGGGGGCGAAGGACTGAAGCTTTCTTT. Its translation is CASSIRGRRTEAFF.

This chain connects TRBV4-3 to TRBJ1-2; TRBD1 aligns across 7 bases. The CDR3 runs to 16 residues. The V segment lost 4 bases and the J segment 1 base; nucleotides outside the gene matches: 9. The V gene's germline CDR1 is LGHNA and CDR2 YSLEER. The CDR3 bases are TGCGCCAGCAGCCTCATGGGACAGCAATTTAACTATGGCTACACCTTC. Encoded protein: CASSLMGQQFNYGYTF.

The chain is built from TRBV19 and TRBJ1-5; D is unresolved. Trimming left V 7 bases short and J 3 bases short, with 19 bases between. This CDR3 has 16 residues. Germline V CDR1 and CDR2: LNHDA, SQIVND (reference sequence). The chain's CDR3 is CASKLRRYSPNQPQHF. CDR3 bases: TGTGCCAGTAAACTCCGCCGATACAGTCCCAATCAGCCCCAGCATTTT.

The chain recombines TRBV28 with TRBJ2-2, with 8 nucleotides matching TRBD1. V gave up 2 bases and J gave up 6 bases; unmatched junction bases: 5. CDR1 and CDR2 (germline): MDHEN, SYDVKM. The CDR3 consists of 15 residues. This CDR3 is CASSLAGGASGELFF. The CDR3 DNA sequence: TGTGCCAGCAGTTTAGCAGGGGGCGCCTCCGGGGAGCTGTTTTTT.

The chain has TRBV5-1 and TRBJ2-5; 11 nucleotides align to TRBD2. The germline gives CDR1 SGHRS, CDR2 YFSETQ. V dropped 1 base and J dropped 4; count of bases not matched to a gene: 6. This CDR3 comprises 16 residues. CDR3 nucleotides: TGCGCCAGCAGCTTGTCTGGGACTAGCGGACCAGAGACCCAGTACTTC. It translates to CASSLSGTSGPETQYF.

This clone showed up just a few times. One end of the junction does not line up with germline, which may come from a read error. The chain uses TRBV7-9 and TRBJ1-1; D not resolved. This CDR3 is 14 amino acids long. Germline V gene data show CDR1 as SEHNR and CDR2 as FQNEAQ (reference sequence). CDR3 sequence: CSSTSSGSLEGAFF. The CDR3, as DNA: TGTTCCAGCACCTCTTCTGGCAGCCTAGAGGGAGCTTTCTTT.

The rearrangement links TRBV28 to TRBJ1-5; D might be TRBD1 (6 bases). The CDR3 spans 17 residues. Looked up from germline, CDR1 is MDHEN and CDR2 is SYDVKM. Trimming cost V 7 bases and J 9 bases, with 28 bases left between them. In DNA form, the CDR3 reads TGTGCCAGCACCCCACTGGGTCCCAGGAGGGGGGGGTGGCCCCAGCATTTT. Its protein is CASTPLGPRRGGWPQHF.

CDR3 residues: CASRPDSYEQYF. The CDR3 DNA is TGTGCCAGCAGGCCAGACAGCTACGAGCAGTACTTC. The V gene is TRBV2, the J gene TRBJ2-5, with TRBD1 as a possible D gene (5 bases). The J call may be in error: the DNA end matches TRBJ2-7 better. The CDR3 covers 12 residues. Germline CDR1 reads SNHLY; CDR2 reads FYNNEI.

This clone appeared a few times. The rearrangement links TRBV4-1 to TRBJ2-4, with 7 bases identical to TRBD1. The CDR3 sequence is 19 residues long. Germline CDR1 is MGHRA and CDR2 is YSYEKL. V shed 0 bases and J 4 bases; nucleotides not matched to a gene: 15. As DNA, the CDR3 is TGCGCCAGCAGCCAAGATTTTGTTTTTTTGGGACAGAGTAAAAACATTCAGTACTTC. Amino acid sequence: CASSQDFVFLGQSKNIQYF.

The chain is built from TRBV9 and TRBJ2-5; TRBD2 aligns across 9 bases. Judging by the DNA end, TRBJ2-7 fits better; the J call may be wrong. This CDR3 spans 16 amino acids. Germline V gene sequence: CDR1 SGDLS, CDR2 YYNGEE. The CDR3 here is CASSVSGRLLRGEQYF. The CDR3 DNA reads TGTGCCAGCAGCGTGAGCGGGAGGCTGCTAAGGGGCGAGCAGTACTTC.

The genes are TRBV5-1 and TRBJ1-2, with 7 positions matching TRBD1. Germline values: CDR1 SGHRS, CDR2 YFSETQ. The CDR3 has 12 residues. V trimming: 4 bases; J trimming: 5 bases; junction bases outside the gene matches: 2. The DNA of the CDR3 is TGCGCCAGCAGCCCGGGACAGTATGGCTACACCTTC. Protein product: CASSPGQYGYTF.

The rearrangement links TRBV30 to TRBJ2-5; a weak D match, TRBD2 (6 bases). Trimming took off 3 bases at V and 3 bases at J, with 26 bases between the two ends. This CDR3 has 18 residues. Per germline, CDR1 GTSNPN and CDR2 SVGIG (reference sequence). The CDR3 region has the DNA TGTGCCTGGAGCCGCTCCCTCCGAAGCGGAGGGATAAAAGAGACCCAGTACTTC. Protein product: CAWSRSLRSGGIKETQYF.